The next 27 T cell receptor beta chains were all read from a single sample in a study of T cells in Graves' hyperthyroidism and ophthalmopathy. Amplification of TCR beta CDR3 regions was performed using RNA transcripts as template. The TCR CDR3 first-round RT-PCR relied on the HTBI primer set. TCRdb called the multiplex PCR reads again in MiXCR, with one record for every CDR3 protein. The top ten hold less than 30% of the sample, which has about half a million distinct CDR3 sequences, less than 25% seen once. What was sequenced was blood. The receptors were sampled from a man between 18 and 29 years old with Graves' hyperthyroidism.

This clonotype was seen only a few times. The V gene is TRBV6-4, the J gene TRBJ2-2; 10 nucleotides line up with TRBD2. The CDR3 loop spans 17 amino acids. Germline V gives CDR1 MRHNA, CDR2 SNTAGT. V shed 4 bases, J shed 0 bases, and the junction held 5 bases outside the gene matches. CDR3 region: CASSVSSGGANTGELFF. The CDR3 nucleotides are TGTGCCAGCAGTGTCTCAAGCGGGGGGGCGAACACCGGGGAGCTGTTTTTT.

This clonotype was seen ten or more times. The chain carries TRBV6-2 or TRBV6-3 and TRBJ1-5; TRBD1 matches 11 bases. The CDR3 is 16 amino acids. Germline V gene data show CDR1 as MNHEY and CDR2 as SVGEGT. Trimming removed 3 bases from V and 10 bases from J; junction bases left unmatched: 11. DNA of the CDR3: TGTGCCAGCAGTTATTTGAGGACAGGGGGCCGGGGTCCCCAGCATTTT. This encodes CASSYLRTGGRGPQHF.

The chain couples TRBV6-5 to TRBJ2-7; D call uncertain. Germline assignment: CDR1 MNHEY and CDR2 SVGAGI. This CDR3 is 14 amino acids long. The CDR3 is CVGSYELGFGEQYF. The DNA for the CDR3 is TGTGTCGGCAGTTACGAGCTAGGGTTCGGCGAGCAGTACTTC.

This clonotype was observed at least ten times. The chain has TRBV12-3 or TRBV12-4 and TRBJ2-7; D unclear. Between the trimmed V and J ends, which lost 4 bases and 3 bases, there was a span of 10 bases. There are 13 residues in the CDR3. The CDR3 bases are TGTGCCAGCAGTTCAATAGGGTACTACGAGCAGTACTTC. This gives the protein CASSSIGYYEQYF.

The chain has TRBV12-5 and TRBJ2-7, with D perhaps TRBD1 (6 bases). Trimming took off 4 bases at V and 7 bases at J, with 17 bases between the two ends. This CDR3 is 14 amino acids long. Germline V gene lookup returns CDR1 LGHNT and CDR2 FRNRAP. The CDR3 DNA reads as TGTGCTAGTGGTTCCGGACAGCCATCGGAGGAGCAGTACTTC. Translation: CASGSGQPSEEQYF.

V usage is TRBV12-3 or TRBV12-4 and J usage is TRBJ2-7, with 10 nucleotides matching TRBD1. The CDR3 extends over 14 amino acids. J was trimmed by 4 bases and V by 5 bases; bases with no gene match: 5. This CDR3 reads CASSEDRGRYEQYF. CDR3 in DNA: TGTGCCAGCAGTGAAGACAGGGGGCGGTACGAGCAGTACTTC.

This clonotype came up many times. This chain joins TRBV2 and TRBJ1-2, with 7 bases identical to TRBD1. CDR3 size: 14 residues. The germline gives CDR1 SNHLY, CDR2 FYNNEI. J gave up 4 bases and V 3 bases, and 5 bases lay outside the gene matches. This CDR3 is CASSDEGARYGYTF. The DNA of the CDR3 is TGTGCCAGCAGTGATGAGGGGGCGCGCTATGGCTACACCTTC.

This clonotype was counted ten times or more. This chain connects TRBV6-1 to TRBJ2-5; tentatively, D is TRBD1 (5 bases). With 6 bases removed from V and 4 bases from J, the gap between germline ends came to 15 bases. The CDR3 loop spans 14 amino acids. Germline CDR1 MNHNS, CDR2 SASEGT. The CDR3 region has the DNA TGTGCCAGCAGCCCCCCAGGGTTAGGAGAGACCCAGTACTTC. Protein sequence: CASSPPGLGETQYF.

This clonotype was seen repeatedly, ten times or more. The rearrangement links TRBV20-1 to TRBJ2-7; no firm D call. Trimming shortened V by 3 bases and J by 2 bases, and 5 bases separated the two germline ends. Looked up from germline, CDR1 is DFQATT and CDR2 is SNEGSKA (reference sequence). The CDR3 covers 11 residues. Here the CDR3 DNA reads TGCAGTGCTAGGAACACCTACGAGCAGTACTTC. As protein: CSARNTYEQYF.

The rearrangement links TRBV5-5 to TRBJ1-3, with 9 bases lining up with TRBD1. The CDR3 spans 15 residues. Germline V gene lookup returns CDR1 SGHKS and CDR2 YYEKEE (reference sequence). The junction had 6 bases not matched to a gene; V was cut back by 4 bases and J by 4 bases. DNA for the CDR3: TGTGCCAGCAGCCGGGACAGGGTAAAAGGAAACACCATATATTTT. Encoded protein: CASSRDRVKGNTIYF.

This chain connects TRBV6-5 to TRBJ2-7, with D uncertain. In germline, CDR1 is MNHEY, CDR2 SVGAGI. Trimming cost V 2 bases and J 3 bases, with 14 bases left between them. CDR3 length equals 15 residues. The CDR3 spells CASSYDLGGFYEQYF. CDR3 in DNA: TGTGCCAGCAGTTACGATTTAGGCGGATTCTACGAGCAGTACTTC.

There are many counts of this clonotype. The V and J genes are TRBV12-3 or TRBV12-4 and TRBJ2-5, with 10 bases aligning to TRBD2. Trimming removed 4 bases from V and 7 bases from J; junction bases left unmatched: 6. The CDR3 is 14 amino acids. In DNA form, the CDR3 reads TGTGCCAGCAGTTCGGGACTAGCGTTCTGGACCCAGTACTTC. Translation: CASSSGLAFWTQYF.

This clonotype was found many times. The V and J genes are TRBV11-2 and TRBJ2-7; perhaps TRBD1 as D (5 bases). V was cut by 1 base and J by 5 bases, with 12 bases left in between. Looked up from germline, CDR1 is SGHAT and CDR2 is FQNNGV. CDR3 length equals 14 residues. CDR3: CASSLGPGNHEQYF. In nucleotides, the CDR3 is TGTGCCAGCAGCTTAGGACCAGGGAATCACGAGCAGTACTTC.

This clonotype was picked up many times. The chain links TRBV6-4 to TRBJ2-2, with 8 bases fitting TRBD1. The CDR3 covers 14 residues. V shed 6 bases and J 4 bases; nucleotides not matched to a gene: 4. CDR1 MRHNA and CDR2 SNTAGT come from the germline V gene. As DNA, the CDR3 is TGTGCCAGCAGCCGGACAGGGACCACCGGGGAGCTGTTTTTT. It codes for CASSRTGTTGELFF.

This clonotype was seen many times. The chain carries TRBV30 and TRBJ2-2, with 11 bases that match TRBD2. The V and J ends lost 1 base and 2 bases, in that order; junction bases with no gene match: 6. Germline assignment: CDR1 GTSNPN and CDR2 SVGIG (reference sequence). The CDR3 is 17 amino acids. CDR3 bases: TGTGCCTGGAGTGGCCTAGCGGGGGGACTAAACACCGGGGAGCTGTTTTTT. This codes for CAWSGLAGGLNTGELFF.

This clonotype was recorded at least ten times. The chain has TRBV19 and TRBJ2-7; a weak D match, TRBD2 (6 bases). V gave up 6 bases and J gave up 2 bases, with 23 bases separating them. The CDR3 totals 17 residues. Looked up from germline, CDR1 is LNHDA and CDR2 is SQIVND (reference sequence). The CDR3 region is CASSPRGGSTGPYEQYF. Written as DNA, the CDR3 is TGTGCCAGTAGCCCGCGGGGAGGCTCCACCGGCCCCTACGAGCAGTACTTC.

Ten or more counts support this clonotype. The gene calls are TRBV27 and TRBJ1-5; D may be TRBD1 (5 bases). V dropped 2 bases and J dropped 7 bases, with 12 bases sitting between them. CDR3 length: 14 residues. CDR1 and CDR2 from the germline V gene are MNHEY and SMNVEV (reference sequence). CDR3 DNA sequence: TGTGCCAGCAGTTTAATGCAGGGTAGGCAGCCCCAGCATTTT. Encoded protein: CASSLMQGRQPQHF.

This clonotype showed up many times. The chain carries TRBV6-1 and TRBJ2-7; D may correspond to TRBD1 or TRBD2 (6 bases each). This CDR3 is 14 amino acids long. Trimming pared 7 bases from V and 1 base from J, leaving 14 bases between. Germline CDR1 and CDR2: MNHNS and SASEGT. As DNA, the CDR3 is TGTGCCAGCACTGGGGGGCCTCGATCCTACGAGCAGTACTTC. It yields the protein CASTGGPRSYEQYF.

This clonotype has more than one count but fewer than ten. The chain has TRBV28 and TRBJ1-6; 9 bases fit TRBD1. V was pared by 3 bases and J by 8 bases, with 5 bases of the junction left unmatched. The CDR3 has 15 amino acids. In germline, CDR1 is MDHEN, CDR2 SYDVKM. In DNA, the CDR3 is TGTGCCAGCAGTTTCTGGACAGGGGAGTATTCACCCCTCCACTTT. Its translation is CASSFWTGEYSPLHF. Full variable domain (rest looked up from reference TRBV28 and TRBJ1-6): DVKVTQSSRYLVKRTGEKVFLECVQDMDHENMFWYRQDPGLGLRLIYFSYDVKMKEKGDIPEGYSVSREKKERFSLILESASTNQTSMYLCASSFWTGEYSPLHFGNGTRLTVT.

The gene calls are TRBV6-1 and TRBJ1-1; 7 bases map to TRBD1. Germline-derived CDR1 and CDR2 are MNHNS and SASEGT. J lost 6 bases, V lost 6 bases, and 10 bases had no gene match. This CDR3 spans 14 amino acids. Here the CDR3 DNA reads TGTGCCAGCAGCAACAGGGGAGAGGATTCTGAAGCTTTCTTT. This encodes CASSNRGEDSEAFF.

This clonotype was counted at least ten times. The J gene is TRBJ1-5, the V gene TRBV12-3 or TRBV12-4; D remains unclear. Deletions cut 6 bases from V and 3 bases from J, with 15 bases between. This CDR3 is 15 amino acids long. CDR3 loop: CASSEEGFSNQPQHF. CDR3 coding DNA: TGTGCCAGCAGCGAAGAAGGTTTCTCCAATCAGCCCCAGCATTTT.

The chain carries TRBV11-1 and TRBJ2-5; 9 nucleotides line up with TRBD1. The trim removed 2 bases at V and 5 bases at J, leaving 21 bases unmatched. The V gene's germline CDR1 is SGHAT and CDR2 FQDESV (reference sequence). The CDR3 is 20 residues long. CDR3 in amino acids: CASSLRGRLAHRGLEETQYF. The CDR3 DNA sequence: TGTGCCAGCAGCTTAAGGGGAAGATTAGCCCACAGGGGGCTTGAGGAGACCCAGTACTTC.

The V call is TRBV28, the J call TRBJ2-7; 8 bases are shared with TRBD1. There are 15 residues in the CDR3. Germline CDR1 reads MDHEN; CDR2 reads SYDVKM. With V trimmed by 3 bases and J by 3 bases, 7 bases remained unmatched. CDR3: CASSLGPGGFYEQYF. As DNA, the CDR3 is TGTGCCAGCAGTTTGGGGCCAGGGGGCTTCTACGAGCAGTACTTC.

This clonotype was picked up a small number of times. This chain connects TRBV30 to TRBJ2-5; a possible D gene is TRBD1 (5 bases). Trimming left V 5 bases short and J 4 bases short, with 8 bases between. This CDR3 comprises 11 residues. The V gene's germline CDR1 is GTSNPN and CDR2 SVGIG (reference sequence). The DNA of the CDR3 is TGTGCCTGGCACAGGAGAGAGACCCAGTACTTC. This codes for CAWHRRETQYF.

This clonotype was counted ten times or more. CDR3 in amino acids: CAWSVGPSTEAFF. CDR3 in DNA: TGTGCCTGGAGTGTGGGCCCGTCCACTGAAGCTTTCTTT. V usage is TRBV30 and J usage is TRBJ1-1; D gene ambiguous. The ends were cut back, 0 bases at V and 4 bases at J, with 9 bases in the middle. This CDR3 spans 13 amino acids. The germline V gene has CDR1 GTSNPN and CDR2 SVGIG (reference sequence). Filled out from reference TRBV30 and TRBJ1-1, the complete variable domain reads SQTIHQWPATLVQPVGSPLSLECTVEGTSNPNLYWYRQAAGRGLQLLFYSVGIGQISSEVPQNLSASRPQDRQFILSSKKLLLSDSGFYLCAWSVGPSTEAFFGQGTRLTVV.

This clonotype came up many times. This sequence joins TRBV12-3 or TRBV12-4 and TRBJ1-2, with a tentative D call TRBD1 (5 bases). CDR3 length: 14 amino acids. The V gene lost 2 bases and the J gene lost 2 bases, with 9 bases spanning the gap. The CDR3 DNA follows: TGTGCCAGCAGTTTATCGGCAGGGAACTATGGCTACACCTTC. Translation gives CASSLSAGNYGYTF.

The chain employs TRBV11-2 and TRBJ2-7; 10 positions match TRBD1. CDR3 length equals 13 residues. Trimming cost V 8 bases and J 3 bases; bases outside gene matches: 4. Germline V gene lookup returns CDR1 SGHAT and CDR2 FQNNGV. This CDR3 is CASARDRGYEQYF. The CDR3 nucleotides are TGTGCCAGCGCCAGGGACAGGGGCTACGAGCAGTACTTC.